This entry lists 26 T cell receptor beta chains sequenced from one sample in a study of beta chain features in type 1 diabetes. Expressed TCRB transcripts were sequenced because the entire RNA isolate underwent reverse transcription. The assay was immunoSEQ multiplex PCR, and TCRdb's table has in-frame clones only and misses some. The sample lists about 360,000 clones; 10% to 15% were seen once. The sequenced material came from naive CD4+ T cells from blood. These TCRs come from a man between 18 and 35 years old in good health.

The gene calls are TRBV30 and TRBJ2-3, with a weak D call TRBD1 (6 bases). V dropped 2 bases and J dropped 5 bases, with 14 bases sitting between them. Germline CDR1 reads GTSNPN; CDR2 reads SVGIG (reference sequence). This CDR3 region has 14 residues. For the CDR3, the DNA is TGTGCCTGGAGTCCCCGAGGGGGACGAGATACGCAGTATTTT. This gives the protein CAWSPRGGRDTQYF.

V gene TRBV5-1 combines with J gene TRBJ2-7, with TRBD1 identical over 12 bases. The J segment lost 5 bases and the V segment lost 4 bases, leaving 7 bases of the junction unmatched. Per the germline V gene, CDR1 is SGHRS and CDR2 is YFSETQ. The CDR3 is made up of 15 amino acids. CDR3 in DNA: TGCGCCAGCAGCATGGGACAGGGGGCGTCGAACGAGCAGTACTTC. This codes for CASSMGQGASNEQYF.

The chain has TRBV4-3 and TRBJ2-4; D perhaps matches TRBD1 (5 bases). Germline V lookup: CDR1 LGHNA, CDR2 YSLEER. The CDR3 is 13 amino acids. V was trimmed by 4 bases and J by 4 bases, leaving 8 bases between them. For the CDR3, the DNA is TGCGCCAGCAGCCGCGACAGAAAAAACATTCAGTACTTC. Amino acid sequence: CASSRDRKNIQYF.

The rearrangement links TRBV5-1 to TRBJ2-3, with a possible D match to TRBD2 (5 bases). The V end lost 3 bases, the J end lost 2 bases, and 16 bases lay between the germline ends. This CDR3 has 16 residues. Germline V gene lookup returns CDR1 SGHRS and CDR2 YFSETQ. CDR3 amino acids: CASSSTASWNTDTQYF. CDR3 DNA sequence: TGCGCCAGCAGCTCTACCGCTAGCTGGAACACAGATACGCAGTATTTT.

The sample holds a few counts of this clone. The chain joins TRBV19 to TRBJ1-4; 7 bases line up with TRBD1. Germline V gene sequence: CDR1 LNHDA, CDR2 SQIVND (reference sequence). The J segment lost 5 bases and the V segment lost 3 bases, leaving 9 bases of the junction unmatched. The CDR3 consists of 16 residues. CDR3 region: CASSIIPGQKNEKLFF. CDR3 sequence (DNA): TGTGCCAGTAGTATCATTCCGGGACAGAAGAATGAAAAACTGTTTTTT. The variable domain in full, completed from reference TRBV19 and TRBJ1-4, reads DGGITQSPKYLFRKEGQNVTLSCEQNLNHDAMYWYRQDPGQGLRLIYYSQIVNDFQKGDIAEGYSVSREKKESFPLTVTSAQKNPTAFYLCASSIIPGQKNEKLFFGSGTQLSVL.

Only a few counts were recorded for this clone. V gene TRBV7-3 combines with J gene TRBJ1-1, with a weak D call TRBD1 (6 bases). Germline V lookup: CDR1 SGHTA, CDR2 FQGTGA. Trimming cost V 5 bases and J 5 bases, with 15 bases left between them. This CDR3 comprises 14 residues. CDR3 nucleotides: TGTGCCAGCAGCCCTCGGGGAGGGGGAACTGAAGCTTTCTTT. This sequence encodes CASSPRGGGTEAFF. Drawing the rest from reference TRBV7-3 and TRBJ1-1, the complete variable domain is GAGVSQTPSNKVTEKGKYVELRCDPISGHTALYWYRQSLGQGPEFLIYFQGTGAADDSGLPNDRFFAVRPEGSVSTLKIQRTERGDSAVYLCASSPRGGGTEAFFGQGTRLTVV.

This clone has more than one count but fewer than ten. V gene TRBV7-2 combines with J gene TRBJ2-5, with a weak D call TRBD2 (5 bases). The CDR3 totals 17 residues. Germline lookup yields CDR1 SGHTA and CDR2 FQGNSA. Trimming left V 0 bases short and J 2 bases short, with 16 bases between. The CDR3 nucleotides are TGTGCCAGCAGCTTAGCCCCGGCGCTAGCTGCGCAAGAGACCCAGTACTTC. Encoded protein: CASSLAPALAAQETQYF.

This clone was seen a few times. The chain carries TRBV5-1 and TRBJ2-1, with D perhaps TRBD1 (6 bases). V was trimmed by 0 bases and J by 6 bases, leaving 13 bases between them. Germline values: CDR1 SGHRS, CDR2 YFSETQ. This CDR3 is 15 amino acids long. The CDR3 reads CASSLVPLDSNEQFF. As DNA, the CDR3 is TGCGCCAGCAGCTTGGTACCGTTGGACAGCAATGAGCAGTTCTTC. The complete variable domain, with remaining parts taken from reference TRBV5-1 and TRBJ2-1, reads KAGVTQTPRYLIKTRGQQVTLSCSPISGHRSVSWYQQTPGQGLQFLFEYFSETQRNKGNFPGRFSGRQFSNSRSEMNVSTLELGDSALYLCASSLVPLDSNEQFFGPGTRLTVL.

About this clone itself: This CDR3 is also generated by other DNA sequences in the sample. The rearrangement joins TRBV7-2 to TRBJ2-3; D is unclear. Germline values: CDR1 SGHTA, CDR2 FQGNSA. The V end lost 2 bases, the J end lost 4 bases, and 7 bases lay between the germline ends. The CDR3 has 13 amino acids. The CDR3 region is CASSLTGPDTQYF. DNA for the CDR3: TGTGCCAGCAGCTTAACTGGGCCAGATACGCAGTATTTT.

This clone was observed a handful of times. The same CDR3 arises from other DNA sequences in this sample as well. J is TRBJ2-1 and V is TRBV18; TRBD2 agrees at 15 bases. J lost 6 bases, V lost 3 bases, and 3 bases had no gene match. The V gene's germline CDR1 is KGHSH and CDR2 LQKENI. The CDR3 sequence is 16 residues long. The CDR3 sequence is CASSPPGLAGGNEQFF. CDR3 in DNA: TGTGCCAGCTCACCCCCGGGACTAGCGGGAGGCAATGAGCAGTTCTTC.

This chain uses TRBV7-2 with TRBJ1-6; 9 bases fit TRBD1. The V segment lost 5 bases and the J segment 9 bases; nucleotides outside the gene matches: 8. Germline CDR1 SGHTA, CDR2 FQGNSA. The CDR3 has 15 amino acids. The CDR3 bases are TGTGCCAGCAGCGCCCGGGACAGGGACGCTTCACCCCTCCACTTT. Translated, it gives CASSARDRDASPLHF.

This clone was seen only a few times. CDR3 DNA: TGTGCCAGCAGCTCGGGACAGGGGGACCACAATGAGCAGTTCTTC. Encoded protein: CASSSGQGDHNEQFF. The chain uses TRBV11-3 and TRBJ2-1; the match to TRBD1 covers 11 bases. Per the germline V gene, CDR1 is SGHNT and CDR2 is YENEEA. V trimming: 4 bases; J trimming: 5 bases; junction bases outside the gene matches: 4. The CDR3 contains 15 residues.

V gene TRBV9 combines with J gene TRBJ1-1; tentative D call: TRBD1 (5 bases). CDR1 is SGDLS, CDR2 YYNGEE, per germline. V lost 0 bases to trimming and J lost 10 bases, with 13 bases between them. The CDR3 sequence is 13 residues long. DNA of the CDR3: TGTGCCAGCAGCGTAGGGGACTTCACGGCAGCTTTCTTT. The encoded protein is CASSVGDFTAAFF.

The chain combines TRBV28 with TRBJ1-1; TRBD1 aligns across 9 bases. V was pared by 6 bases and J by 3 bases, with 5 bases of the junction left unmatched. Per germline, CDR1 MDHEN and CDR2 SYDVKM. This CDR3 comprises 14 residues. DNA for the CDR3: TGTGCCAGCAGGTCGGGACAGGGCGACACTGAAGCTTTCTTT. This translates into CASRSGQGDTEAFF.

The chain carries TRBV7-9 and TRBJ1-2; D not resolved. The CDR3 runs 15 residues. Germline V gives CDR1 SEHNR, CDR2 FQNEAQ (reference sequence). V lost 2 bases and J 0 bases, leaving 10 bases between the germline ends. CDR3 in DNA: TGTGCCAGCAGCTTAACCCCAGGTCCTAACTATGGCTACACCTTC. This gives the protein CASSLTPGPNYGYTF. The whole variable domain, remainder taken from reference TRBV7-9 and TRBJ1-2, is DTGVSQNPRHKITKRGQNVTFRCDPISEHNRLYWYRQTLGQGPEFLTYFQNEAQLEKSRLLSDRFSAERPKGSFSTLEIQRTEQGDSAMYLCASSLTPGPNYGYTFGSGTRLTVV.

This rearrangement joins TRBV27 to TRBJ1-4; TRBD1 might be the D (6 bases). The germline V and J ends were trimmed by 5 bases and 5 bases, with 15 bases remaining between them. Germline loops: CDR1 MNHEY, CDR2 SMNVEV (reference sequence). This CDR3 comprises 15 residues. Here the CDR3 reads CASSARTDLNEKLFF. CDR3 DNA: TGTGCCAGCAGTGCTAGGACAGATCTAAATGAAAAACTGTTTTTT.

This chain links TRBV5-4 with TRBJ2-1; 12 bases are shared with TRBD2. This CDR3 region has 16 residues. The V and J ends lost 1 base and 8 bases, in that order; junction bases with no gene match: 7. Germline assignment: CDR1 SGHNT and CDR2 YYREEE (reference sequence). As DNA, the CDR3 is TGTGCCAGCAGCTTGCGCCTAGCGGGAGGGCCGGATGAGCAGTTCTTC. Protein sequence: CASSLRLAGGPDEQFF.

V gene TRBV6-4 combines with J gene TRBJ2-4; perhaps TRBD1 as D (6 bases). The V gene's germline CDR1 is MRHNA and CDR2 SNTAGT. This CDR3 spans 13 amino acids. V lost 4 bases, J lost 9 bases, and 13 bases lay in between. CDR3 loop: CASSANRDAIQYF. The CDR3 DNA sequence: TGTGCCAGCAGTGCGAACAGGGACGCCATTCAGTACTTC.

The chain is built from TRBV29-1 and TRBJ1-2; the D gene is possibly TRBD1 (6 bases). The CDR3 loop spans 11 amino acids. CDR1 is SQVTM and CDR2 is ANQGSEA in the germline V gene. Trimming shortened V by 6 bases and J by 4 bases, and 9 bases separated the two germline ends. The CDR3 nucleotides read TGCAGCGTGGGACACCCCTATGGCTACACCTTC. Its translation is CSVGHPYGYTF. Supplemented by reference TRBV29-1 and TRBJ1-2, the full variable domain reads SAVISQKPSRDICQRGTSLTIQCQVDSQVTMMFWYRQQPGQSLTLIATANQGSEATYESGFVIDKFPISRPNLTFSTLTVSNMSPEDSSIYLCSVGHPYGYTFGSGTRLTVV.

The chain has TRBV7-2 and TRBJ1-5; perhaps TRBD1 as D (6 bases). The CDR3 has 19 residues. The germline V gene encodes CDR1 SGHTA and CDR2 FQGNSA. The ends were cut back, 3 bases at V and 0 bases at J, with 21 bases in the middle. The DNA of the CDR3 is TGTGCCAGCAGCTTTAAAAGCGGACAGAAGAACCATAGCAATCAGCCCCAGCATTTT. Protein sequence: CASSFKSGQKNHSNQPQHF.

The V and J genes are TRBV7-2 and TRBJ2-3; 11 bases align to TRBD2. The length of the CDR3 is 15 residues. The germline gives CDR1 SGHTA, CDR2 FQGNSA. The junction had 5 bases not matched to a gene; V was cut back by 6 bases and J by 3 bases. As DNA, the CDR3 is TGTGCCAGCAGTTTACTAGCGGGAGAGACAGATACGCAGTATTTT. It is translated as CASSLLAGETDTQYF.

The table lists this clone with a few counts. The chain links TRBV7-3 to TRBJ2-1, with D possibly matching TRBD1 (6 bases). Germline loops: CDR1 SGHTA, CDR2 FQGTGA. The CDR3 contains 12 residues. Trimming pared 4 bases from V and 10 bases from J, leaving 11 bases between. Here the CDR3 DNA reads TGTGCCAGCAGCTCAGGGGTTAGGGAGCAGTTCTTC. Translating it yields CASSSGVREQFF. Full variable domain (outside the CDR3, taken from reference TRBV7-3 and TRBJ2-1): GAGVSQTPSNKVTEKGKYVELRCDPISGHTALYWYRQSLGQGPEFLIYFQGTGAADDSGLPNDRFFAVRPEGSVSTLKIQRTERGDSAVYLCASSSGVREQFFGPGTRLTVL.

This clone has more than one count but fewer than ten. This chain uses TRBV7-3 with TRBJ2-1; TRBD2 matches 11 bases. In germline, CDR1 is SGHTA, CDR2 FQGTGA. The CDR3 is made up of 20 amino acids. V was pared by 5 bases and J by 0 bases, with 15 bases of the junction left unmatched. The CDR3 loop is CASSPRPSGTSGHSYNEQFF. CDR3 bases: TGTGCCAGCAGCCCCCGTCCGTCCGGGACTAGCGGACACTCCTACAATGAGCAGTTCTTC.

CDR3 sequence reads: CASSQLLDRGRGYEQFF. For the CDR3, the DNA is TGTGCCAGCAGCCAACTGTTGGACAGGGGGCGAGGATATGAGCAGTTCTTC. The genes are TRBV4-2 and TRBJ2-1; 11 bases fit TRBD1. The length of the CDR3 is 17 residues. Germline lookup yields CDR1 LGHNA and CDR2 YNFKEQ. With V trimmed by 2 bases and J by 8 bases, 11 bases remained unmatched.

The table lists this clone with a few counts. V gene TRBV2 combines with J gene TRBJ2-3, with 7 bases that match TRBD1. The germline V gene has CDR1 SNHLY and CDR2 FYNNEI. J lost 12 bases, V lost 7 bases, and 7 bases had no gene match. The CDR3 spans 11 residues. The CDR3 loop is CASTPGQHQYF. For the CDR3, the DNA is TGTGCCAGCACGCCGGGACAGCATCAGTATTTT.

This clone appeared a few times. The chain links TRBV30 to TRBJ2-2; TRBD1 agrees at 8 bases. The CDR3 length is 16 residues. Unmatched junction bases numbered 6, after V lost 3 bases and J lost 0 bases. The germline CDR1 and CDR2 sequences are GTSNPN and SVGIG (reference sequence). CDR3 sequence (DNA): TGTGCCTGGAGACAGGGGGTATGGGCGAACACCGGGGAGCTGTTTTTT. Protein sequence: CAWRQGVWANTGELFF.